What follows are 32 T cell receptor beta chains derived from one specimen sequenced in a study of blood T cell repertoires in COVID-19. Generated by immunoSEQ multiplex PCR, the TCRdb table keeps only in-frame clones and is missing some. This sample has a few hundred thousand clones, with roughly 86% found just once. The sample was peripheral blood. These TCRs come from a human donor in a cohort sampled during active COVID-19.

J is TRBJ2-7 and V is TRBV7-2; 7 nucleotides agree with TRBD1. Germline-derived CDR1 and CDR2 are SGHTA and FQGNSA. The CDR3 runs to 16 residues. J was trimmed by 0 bases and V by 5 bases; bases with no gene match: 10. DNA for the CDR3: TGTGCCAGCAGCCTCAGACAGGGCCTACCCTCCTACGAGCAGTACTTC. This sequence encodes CASSLRQGLPSYEQYF.

The chain couples TRBV30 to TRBJ2-7, with 10 bases fitting TRBD1. The V gene's germline CDR1 is GTSNPN and CDR2 SVGIG (reference sequence). After removal of 2 bases from V and 4 bases from J, the junction contained 5 bases not matched to a gene. The CDR3 extends over 14 amino acids. CDR3 DNA sequence: TGTGCCTGGAGTTCCGGGACAGGGGCGTACGAGCAGTACTTC. It is translated as CAWSSGTGAYEQYF.

In its sample, this clone was seen once. This sequence joins TRBV6-6 and TRBJ1-3, with D unresolved. The length of the CDR3 is 15 residues. The V gene lost 2 bases and the J gene lost 0 bases, with 8 bases spanning the gap. Germline V gene data show CDR1 as MNHNY and CDR2 as SVGAGI (reference sequence). The CDR3 DNA follows: TGTGCCAGCAGTTACCTCCCAGACTCTGGAAACACCATATATTTT. As protein: CASSYLPDSGNTIYF.

The chain combines TRBV9 with TRBJ2-1; TRBD2 might be the D (6 bases). Germline-derived CDR1 and CDR2 are SGDLS and YYNGEE. Trimming pared 0 bases from V and 3 bases from J, leaving 13 bases between. The CDR3 extends over 16 amino acids. The CDR3 reads CASSVGGGAVYNEQFF. As DNA, the CDR3 is TGTGCCAGCAGCGTAGGTGGAGGGGCTGTCTACAATGAGCAGTTCTTC.

This clone was seen repeatedly, ten times or more. The rearrangement links TRBV28 to TRBJ1-5; 10 nucleotides align to TRBD1. Trimming cost V 8 bases and J 9 bases; bases outside gene matches: 13. The CDR3 has 15 amino acids. CDR1 is MDHEN and CDR2 is SYDVKM in the germline V gene. This CDR3 reads CASRGSGTGDSPQHF. The CDR3 DNA reads TGTGCCAGCCGAGGATCCGGGACAGGGGATTCGCCCCAGCATTTT.

This clone appeared a few times. The chain combines TRBV18 with TRBJ2-2; D is unclear. Trimming removed 3 bases from V and 6 bases from J, with 11 bases in between. The germline gives CDR1 KGHSH, CDR2 LQKENI. CDR3 size: 14 residues. The DNA for the CDR3 is TGTGCCAGCTCACCGAAGACAATTTCCGGGGAGCTGTTTTTT. Its protein product is CASSPKTISGELFF.

The chain employs TRBV5-4 and TRBJ1-1; D might be TRBD1 (5 bases). V dropped 1 base and J dropped 1 base, with 14 bases sitting between them. The CDR3 runs 16 residues. Germline V gene data show CDR1 as SGHNT and CDR2 as YYREEE (reference sequence). The CDR3: CASSLIGQGRNTEAFF. The CDR3 DNA is TGTGCCAGCAGCTTGATAGGGCAGGGCAGGAACACTGAAGCTTTCTTT.

CDR3 in amino acids: CASSYRHGSSYEQYF. The CDR3 DNA reads as TGTGCCAGCAGTTACCGGCACGGGAGCTCCTACGAGCAGTACTTC. The chain joins TRBV6-5 to TRBJ2-7, with a tentative D call TRBD2 (6 bases). This CDR3 has 15 amino acids. CDR1 and CDR2 (germline): MNHEY, SVGAGI. Trimming cost V 2 bases and J 0 bases, with 11 bases left between them.

The chain links TRBV3-1 (or the pseudogene TRBV3-2) to TRBJ2-7; 12 bases agree with TRBD2. The CDR3 length is 18 residues. The germline CDR1 and CDR2 sequences are LGHDT and YNNKEL (reference sequence). The V gene end was trimmed by 11 bases and the J gene end by 2 bases; junction bases not matched to a gene: 19. This CDR3 reads CAYHLAGGPTGLTYEQYF. The CDR3 bases are TGTGCCTACCACCTAGCGGGAGGGCCTACTGGTCTCACCTACGAGCAGTACTTC.

This clone has only a few counts. This chain uses TRBV30 with TRBJ1-5; D is possibly TRBD1 (6 bases). The germline V gene has CDR1 GTSNPN and CDR2 SVGIG (reference sequence). V shed 0 bases and J shed 1 base, with 10 bases lying between them. The CDR3 sequence is 15 residues long. The CDR3 nucleotides read TGTGCCTGGAGTGTATTAAGGGGGAGCAATCAGCCCCAGCATTTT. Its protein is CAWSVLRGSNQPQHF.

As concerns this clone: Other nucleotide sequences from this sample produce the same CDR3. The chain couples TRBV7-2 to TRBJ2-7, with 7 bases aligning to TRBD2. Germline lookup yields CDR1 SGHTA and CDR2 FQGNSA. The V and J ends lost 0 bases and 1 base, in that order; junction bases with no gene match: 3. This CDR3 has 15 residues. The chain's CDR3 is CASSLAGGRSYEQYF. CDR3 DNA: TGTGCCAGCAGCTTAGCGGGGGGGAGGTCCTACGAGCAGTACTTC.

The chain couples TRBV10-3 to TRBJ1-5; TRBD1 is a possible D gene (6 bases). V gave up 10 bases and J gave up 4 bases, with 17 bases separating them. The CDR3 has 14 residues. Looked up from germline, CDR1 is ENHRY and CDR2 is SYGVKD. CDR3 protein: CATQGGSENQPQHF. The CDR3 nucleotides are TGTGCCACTCAAGGGGGTTCGGAGAATCAGCCCCAGCATTTT.

This rearrangement joins TRBV27 to TRBJ1-2; a weak D match, TRBD1 (6 bases). Germline lookup yields CDR1 MNHEY and CDR2 SMNVEV (reference sequence). The germline V and J ends were trimmed by 4 bases and 5 bases, with 17 bases remaining between them. The CDR3 consists of 15 residues. The CDR3 DNA sequence: TGTGCCAGCAGTTCACCCGAAAAGGGGGGGTATGGCTACACCTTC. Amino acid sequence: CASSSPEKGGYGYTF.

This clone appeared a single time. The chain recombines TRBV10-2 with TRBJ2-7; possible D gene TRBD2, 5 bases. This CDR3 has 10 amino acids. The V end lost 5 bases, the J end lost 6 bases, and 5 bases lay between the germline ends. Germline CDR1 reads WSHSY; CDR2 reads SAAADI. CDR3 DNA sequence: TGCGCCAGCAGTAGCGGCGAGCAGTACTTC. It encodes CASSSGEQYF.

V and J are TRBV20-1 and TRBJ2-3; 11 bases are a match to TRBD2. V shed 3 bases, J shed 4 bases, and the junction held 6 bases outside the gene matches. This CDR3 is built from 15 residues. Looked up from germline, CDR1 is DFQATT and CDR2 is SNEGSKA (reference sequence). CDR3 sequence reads: CSASISGGVSDTQYF. CDR3 DNA sequence: TGCAGTGCTAGTATTAGCGGGGGGGTATCAGATACGCAGTATTTT.

The chain carries TRBV19 and TRBJ2-7, with 10 bases lining up with TRBD1. Germline CDR1 LNHDA, CDR2 SQIVND (reference sequence). The junction had 3 bases not matched to a gene; V was cut back by 1 base and J by 3 bases. This CDR3 has 15 residues. CDR3 in amino acids: CASSIGGQGIYEQYF. Here the CDR3 DNA reads TGTGCCAGTAGTATAGGGGGACAGGGGATCTACGAGCAGTACTTC.

The chain has TRBV20-1 and TRBJ2-7; a weak D match, TRBD1 (7 bases). The length of the CDR3 is 15 residues. V was shortened by 3 bases and J by 2 bases, with 17 bases between the two germline ends. Germline-derived CDR1 and CDR2 are DFQATT and SNEGSKA (reference sequence). CDR3 region: CSASTVEGATYEQYF. The CDR3 DNA is TGCAGTGCTAGTACCGTGGAGGGGGCAACCTACGAGCAGTACTTC.

The chain combines TRBV7-2 with TRBJ1-1; maybe TRBD1 (6 bases). Trimming took 5 bases from V and 11 from J, leaving 18 bases between them. Per the germline V gene, CDR1 is SGHTA and CDR2 is FQGNSA. The CDR3 length is 13 residues. CDR3 sequence: CASSTGPPTAAFF. CDR3 DNA sequence: TGTGCCAGCAGCACAGGGCCCCCTACGGCGGCTTTCTTT. Combining the CDR3 with reference TRBV7-2 and TRBJ1-1 gives the whole variable domain GAGVSQSPSNKVTEKGKDVELRCDPISGHTALYWYRQSLGQGLEFLIYFQGNSAPDKSGLPSDRFSAERTGGSVSTLTIQRTQQEDSAVYLCASSTGPPTAAFFGQGTRLTVV.

This clone was recorded once. The J gene is TRBJ1-6, the V gene TRBV28; TRBD1 matches at 9 bases. The CDR3 is 16 residues long. Losses at the gene ends were 7 bases for V and 9 bases for J; bases not matched to a gene: 13. CDR1 and CDR2 (germline): MDHEN, SYDVKM. Here the CDR3 DNA reads TGTGCCAGCACCCTGACCGGGACAGGGAAAAGTTCACCCCTCCACTTT. Encoded protein: CASTLTGTGKSSPLHF.

This clone was seen a single time. V and J are TRBV7-2 and TRBJ2-7, with TRBD1 matching over 9 bases. Germline values: CDR1 SGHTA, CDR2 FQGNSA. Germline trimming cut 2 bases from V and 3 bases from J; bases unmatched to any gene: 11. This CDR3 has 17 residues. CDR3 bases: TGTGCCAGCAGCTTAAAGGGCATCCGGGACAGGGTCTACGAGCAGTACTTC. Encoded protein: CASSLKGIRDRVYEQYF.

J is TRBJ2-2 and V is TRBV6-1; D not certain. CDR1 MNHNS and CDR2 SASEGT come from the germline V gene. CDR3 length equals 13 residues. Trimming left V 3 bases short and J 3 bases short, with 5 bases between. This CDR3 is CASSDSYTGELFF. The CDR3 DNA follows: TGTGCCAGCAGTGATAGTTACACCGGGGAGCTGTTTTTT.

The rearrangement links TRBV28 to TRBJ2-2; D might be TRBD1 (5 bases). With 5 bases removed from V and 5 bases from J, the gap between germline ends came to 18 bases. Germline CDR1 is MDHEN and CDR2 is SYDVKM. This CDR3 has 16 amino acids. The CDR3 sequence is CASSANPRTRTGELFF. The CDR3 coding sequence is TGTGCCAGCAGTGCCAACCCTCGGACACGGACCGGGGAGCTGTTTTTT.

This clone was seen a single time. The rearrangement uses TRBV7-2 and TRBJ1-1; 9 positions match TRBD1. The CDR3 has 14 amino acids. Germline V gene lookup returns CDR1 SGHTA and CDR2 FQGNSA. V lost 4 bases to trimming and J lost 3 bases; unmatched junction nucleotides: 3. CDR3 sequence (DNA): TGTGCCAGCAGCTCGGACAGGGGCTACACTGAAGCTTTCTTT. It specifies CASSSDRGYTEAFF.

The gene calls are TRBV7-8 and TRBJ2-5, with 9 positions matching TRBD2. The CDR3 consists of 13 residues. V dropped 5 bases and J dropped 4; count of bases not matched to a gene: 2. Per the germline V gene, CDR1 is SGHVS and CDR2 is FQNEAQ. CDR3 amino acids: CASSRAGGETQYF. Here the CDR3 DNA reads TGTGCCAGCAGCCGAGCGGGAGGAGAGACCCAGTACTTC.

The chain joins TRBV7-2 to TRBJ2-7, with unresolved D. The V end lost 6 bases, the J end lost 1 base, and 13 bases lay between the germline ends. Germline V CDR1 and CDR2: SGHTA, FQGNSA. This CDR3 contains 14 residues. This CDR3 reads CASRSHSLSYEQYF. DNA for the CDR3: TGTGCCAGCAGGTCCCACTCCCTATCCTACGAGCAGTACTTC.

This clone was seen just once. The V and J genes are TRBV2 and TRBJ2-5, with D possibly being TRBD2 (6 bases). The germline V gene has CDR1 SNHLY and CDR2 FYNNEI. There are 15 residues in the CDR3. V was clipped by 2 bases and J by 4 bases, with 14 bases between them. CDR3 residues: CASSERQGGRETQYF. Written as DNA, the CDR3 is TGTGCCAGCAGTGAACGTCAGGGAGGACGAGAGACCCAGTACTTC.

Only one count was recorded for this clone. The chain has TRBV15 and TRBJ1-1; D is ambiguous. Germline V gives CDR1 LNHNV, CDR2 YYDKDF (reference sequence). V lost 0 bases and J 2 bases, leaving 16 bases between the germline ends. CDR3 length: 17 amino acids. The CDR3 is CATSREMVQAPNTEAFF. The DNA for the CDR3 is TGTGCCACCAGCAGAGAAATGGTCCAGGCGCCAAACACTGAAGCTTTCTTT. The variable domain in full, with the rest retrieved from reference TRBV15 and TRBJ1-1, is DAMVIQNPRYQVTQFGKPVTLSCSQTLNHNVMYWYQQKSSQAPKLLFHYYDKDFNNEADTPDNFQSRRPNTSFCFLDIRSPGLGDTAMYLCATSREMVQAPNTEAFFGQGTRLTVV.

V and J are TRBV4-3 and TRBJ2-7; tentatively, D is TRBD1 (5 bases). The CDR3 has 15 amino acids. CDR1 and CDR2 from the germline V gene are LGHNA and YSLEER. V was trimmed by 0 bases and J by 2 bases, leaving 11 bases between them. CDR3 coding DNA: TGCGCCAGCAGCCAAGATGACAGTTCCCCCTACGAGCAGTACTTC. Its translation is CASSQDDSSPYEQYF.

The chain recombines TRBV2 with TRBJ2-7; D unclear. V shed 10 bases and J shed 7 bases, with 20 bases lying between them. Germline V CDR1 and CDR2: SNHLY, FYNNEI. The CDR3 spans 13 residues. The CDR3 reads CATQSPGPGEQYF. CDR3 bases: TGTGCCACCCAGTCCCCGGGTCCCGGTGAGCAGTACTTC.

The V gene is TRBV5-1, the J gene TRBJ1-2; possible D gene TRBD1, 6 bases. Germline V gene sequence: CDR1 SGHRS, CDR2 YFSETQ. The V and J ends lost 6 bases and 3 bases respectively, with 15 bases between them. This CDR3 spans 14 amino acids. The chain's CDR3 is CASKYAGQHYGYTF. The CDR3 nucleotides read TGCGCCAGCAAGTATGCAGGACAGCACTATGGCTACACCTTC.

The rearrangement uses TRBV5-1 and TRBJ1-1, with a tentative D call TRBD1 (5 bases). Germline CDR1 is SGHRS and CDR2 is YFSETQ. CDR3 size: 11 residues. V was clipped by 3 bases and J by 11 bases, with 11 bases between them. CDR3 residues: CASSSTVVAFF. CDR3 bases: TGCGCCAGCAGCTCGACAGTGGTCGCTTTCTTT.

This chain's CDR3 is CASSLSGRGFGNTEAFF. In DNA, the CDR3 is TGTGCCAGCAGTTTATCGGGCCGGGGGTTCGGTAACACTGAAGCTTTCTTT. V usage is TRBV27 and J usage is TRBJ1-1, with D tentatively TRBD1 (5 bases). With 0 bases removed from V and 2 bases from J, the gap between germline ends came to 16 bases. From germline, CDR1 is MNHEY and CDR2 SMNVEV (reference sequence). This CDR3 is 17 amino acids long.